Detailed here is one T cell receptor beta chain. Original processing methods: Amplifying reference gene primers gave estimates of nucleated cell counts. Clones were read by immunoSEQ multiplex PCR, and TCRdb kept only the in-frame ones, dropping some. The DNA gave D and trimming, while V, J and clone size come from that table. Of about 270,000 clones listed, 86% were seen once; the top ten hold about an eighth. This entry comes from a study of blood T cell repertoires in COVID-19. The overall study: PBMCs, B-cell-depleted T cells, or T cells were the source of the cDNA or gDNA that made up the material.

Germline assignment: CDR1 SGDLS and CDR2 YYNGEE. V shed 0 bases and J shed 3 bases, with 7 bases lying between them. This CDR3 contains 14 residues. The chain carries TRBV9 and TRBJ1-3; D is uncertain. This TCR derives from a woman in her 70s with COVID-19, enrolled during active disease. Material for sequencing was peripheral blood. The CDR3 reads CASSVVPDGNTIYF. The CDR3 DNA reads as TGTGCCAGCAGCGTAGTTCCAGATGGAAACACCATATATTTT.